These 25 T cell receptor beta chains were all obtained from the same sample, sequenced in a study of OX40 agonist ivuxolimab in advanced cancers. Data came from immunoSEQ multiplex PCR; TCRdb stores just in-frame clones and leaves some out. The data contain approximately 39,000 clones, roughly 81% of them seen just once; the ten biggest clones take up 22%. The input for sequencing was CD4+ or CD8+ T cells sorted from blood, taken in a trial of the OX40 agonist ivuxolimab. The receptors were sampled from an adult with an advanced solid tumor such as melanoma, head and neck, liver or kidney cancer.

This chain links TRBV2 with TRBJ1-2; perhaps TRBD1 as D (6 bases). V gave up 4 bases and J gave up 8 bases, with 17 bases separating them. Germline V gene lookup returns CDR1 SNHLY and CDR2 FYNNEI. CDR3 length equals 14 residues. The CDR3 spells CASSGLRGPEGYTF. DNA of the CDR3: TGTGCCAGCAGTGGTCTCAGGGGACCAGAGGGCTACACCTTC.

The CDR3 nucleotides are TGCGCCAGCAGCTTGGGGAGCAGGAGGGGAAACACTGAAGCTTTCTTT. Protein product: CASSLGSRRGNTEAFF. This sequence joins TRBV5-1 and TRBJ1-1; D possibly corresponds to TRBD1 (5 bases). Looked up from germline, CDR1 is SGHRS and CDR2 is YFSETQ. Trimming shortened V by 0 bases and J by 2 bases, and 14 bases separated the two germline ends. This CDR3 has 16 residues.

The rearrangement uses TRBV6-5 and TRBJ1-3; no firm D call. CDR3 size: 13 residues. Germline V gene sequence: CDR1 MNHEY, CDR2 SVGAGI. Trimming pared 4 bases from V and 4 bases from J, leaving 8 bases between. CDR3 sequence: CASSSNLGNTIYF. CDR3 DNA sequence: TGTGCCAGCAGTTCAAACCTGGGAAACACCATATATTTT.

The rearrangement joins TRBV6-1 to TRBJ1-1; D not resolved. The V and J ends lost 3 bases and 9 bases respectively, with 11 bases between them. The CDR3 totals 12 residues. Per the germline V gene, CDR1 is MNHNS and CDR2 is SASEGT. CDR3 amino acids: CASSDESYKAFF. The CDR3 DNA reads TGTGCCAGCAGTGACGAGTCTTATAAAGCTTTCTTT.

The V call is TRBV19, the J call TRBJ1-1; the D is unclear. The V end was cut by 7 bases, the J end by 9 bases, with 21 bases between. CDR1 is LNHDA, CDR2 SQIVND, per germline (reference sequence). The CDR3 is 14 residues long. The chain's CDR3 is CASNTHGENSQAFF. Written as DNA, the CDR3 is TGTGCCAGTAACACCCACGGGGAAAACAGCCAAGCTTTCTTT.

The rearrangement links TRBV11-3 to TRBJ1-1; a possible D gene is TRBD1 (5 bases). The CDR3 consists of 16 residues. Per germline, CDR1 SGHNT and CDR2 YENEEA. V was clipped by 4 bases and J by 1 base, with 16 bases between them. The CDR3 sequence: CASSSTSGQGNTEAFF. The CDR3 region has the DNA TGTGCCAGCAGCTCGACCTCCGGACAAGGGAACACTGAAGCTTTCTTT.

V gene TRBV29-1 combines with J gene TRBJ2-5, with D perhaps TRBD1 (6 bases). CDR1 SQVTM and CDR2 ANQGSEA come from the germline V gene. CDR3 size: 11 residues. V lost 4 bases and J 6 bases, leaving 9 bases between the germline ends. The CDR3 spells CSVVQGQTQYF. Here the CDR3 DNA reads TGCAGCGTTGTACAGGGTCAGACCCAGTACTTC.

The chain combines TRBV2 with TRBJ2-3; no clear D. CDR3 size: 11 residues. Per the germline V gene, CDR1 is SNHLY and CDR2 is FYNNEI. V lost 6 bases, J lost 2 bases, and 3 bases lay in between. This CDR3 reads CASRVTDTQYF. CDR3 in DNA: TGTGCCAGCAGGGTCACAGATACGCAGTATTTT. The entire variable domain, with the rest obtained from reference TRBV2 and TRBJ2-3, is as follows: EPEVTQTPSHQVTQMGQEVILRCVPISNHLYFYWYRQILGQKVEFLVSFYNNEISEKSEIFDDQFSVERPDGSNFTLKIRSTKLEDSAMYFCASRVTDTQYFGPGTRLTVL.

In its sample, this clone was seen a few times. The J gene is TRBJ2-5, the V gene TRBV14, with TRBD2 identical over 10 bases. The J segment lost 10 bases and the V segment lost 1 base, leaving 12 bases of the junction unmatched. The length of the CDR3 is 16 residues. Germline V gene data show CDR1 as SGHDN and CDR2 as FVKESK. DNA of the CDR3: TGTGCCAGCAGCCAAGGACGGAACAGCGGGAGGGTGAGCCAGTACTTC. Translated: CASSQGRNSGRVSQYF. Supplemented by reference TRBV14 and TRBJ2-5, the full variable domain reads EAGVTQFPSHSVIEKGQTVTLRCDPISGHDNLYWYRRVMGKEIKFLLHFVKESKQDESGMPNNRFLAERTGGTYSTLKVQPAELEDSGVYFCASSQGRNSGRVSQYFGPGTRLLVL.

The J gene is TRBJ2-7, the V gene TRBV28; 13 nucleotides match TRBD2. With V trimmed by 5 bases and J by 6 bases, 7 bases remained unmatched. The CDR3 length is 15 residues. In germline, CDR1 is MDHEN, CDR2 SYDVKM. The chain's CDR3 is CASSPGTSGKAEQYF. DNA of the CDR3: TGTGCCAGCAGTCCCGGGACTAGCGGGAAGGCCGAGCAGTACTTC. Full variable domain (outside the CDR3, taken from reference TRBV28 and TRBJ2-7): DVKVTQSSRYLVKRTGEKVFLECVQDMDHENMFWYRQDPGLGLRLIYFSYDVKMKEKGDIPEGYSVSREKKERFSLILESASTNQTSMYLCASSPGTSGKAEQYFGPGTRLTVT.

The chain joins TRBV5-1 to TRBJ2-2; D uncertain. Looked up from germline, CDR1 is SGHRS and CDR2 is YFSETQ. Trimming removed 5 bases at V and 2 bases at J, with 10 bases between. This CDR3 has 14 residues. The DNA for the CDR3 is TGCGCCAGCAGTGTCCGAACAAACACCGGGGAGCTGTTTTTT. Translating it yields CASSVRTNTGELFF.

The CDR3 DNA reads as TGTGCCAGCAGTTACCGGGACCGAAGTGGGGCCTACGAGCAGTACTTC. Amino acid sequence: CASSYRDRSGAYEQYF. The rearrangement joins TRBV6-6 to TRBJ2-7; tentatively, D is TRBD1 or TRBD2 (5 bases each). The V and J ends lost 2 bases and 2 bases respectively, with 16 bases between them. The CDR3 has 16 residues. Germline V gene data show CDR1 as MNHNY and CDR2 as SVGAGI (reference sequence).

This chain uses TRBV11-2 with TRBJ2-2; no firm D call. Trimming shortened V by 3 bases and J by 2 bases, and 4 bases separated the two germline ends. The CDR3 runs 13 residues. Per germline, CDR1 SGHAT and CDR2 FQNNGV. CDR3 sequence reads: CASSFSNTGELFF. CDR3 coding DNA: TGTGCCAGCAGCTTTTCAAACACCGGGGAGCTGTTTTTT.

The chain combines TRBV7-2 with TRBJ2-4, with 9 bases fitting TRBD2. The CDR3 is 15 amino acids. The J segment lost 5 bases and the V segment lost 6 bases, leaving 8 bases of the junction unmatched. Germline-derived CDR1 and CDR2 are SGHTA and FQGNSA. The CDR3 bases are TGTGCCAGCAGTTTTACGACTAGCGGAGAAAACATTCAGTACTTC. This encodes CASSFTTSGENIQYF.

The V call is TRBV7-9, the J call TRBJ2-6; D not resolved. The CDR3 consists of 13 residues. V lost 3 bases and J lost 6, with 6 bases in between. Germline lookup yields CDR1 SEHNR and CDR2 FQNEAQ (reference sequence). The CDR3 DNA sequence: TGTGCCAGCAGCTTTGGTACGGCCAACGTCCTGACTTTC. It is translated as CASSFGTANVLTF.

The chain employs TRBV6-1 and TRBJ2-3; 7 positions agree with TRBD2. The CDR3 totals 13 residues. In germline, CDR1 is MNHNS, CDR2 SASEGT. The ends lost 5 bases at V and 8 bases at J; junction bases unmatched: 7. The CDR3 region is CASSPSGGGTQYF. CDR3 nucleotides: TGTGCCAGCAGTCCCTCGGGGGGAGGTACGCAGTATTTT.

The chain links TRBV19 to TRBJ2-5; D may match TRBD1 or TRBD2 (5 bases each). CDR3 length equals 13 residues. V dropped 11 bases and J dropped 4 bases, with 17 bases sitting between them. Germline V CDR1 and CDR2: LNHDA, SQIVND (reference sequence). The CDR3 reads CASQDGTGETQYF. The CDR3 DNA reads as TGTGCCTCCCAAGACGGGACCGGAGAGACCCAGTACTTC.

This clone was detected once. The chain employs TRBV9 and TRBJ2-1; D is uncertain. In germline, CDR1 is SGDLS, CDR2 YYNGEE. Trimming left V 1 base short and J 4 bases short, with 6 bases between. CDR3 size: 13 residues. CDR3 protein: CASSVSLYNEQFF. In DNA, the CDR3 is TGTGCCAGCAGCGTAAGTCTTTACAATGAGCAGTTCTTC.

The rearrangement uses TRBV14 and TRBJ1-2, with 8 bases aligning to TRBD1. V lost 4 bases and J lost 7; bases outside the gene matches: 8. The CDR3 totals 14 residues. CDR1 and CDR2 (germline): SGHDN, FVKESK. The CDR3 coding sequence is TGTGCCAGCAGCCCTGACAGGGGTGGAGGTGGCTACACCTTC. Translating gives CASSPDRGGGGYTF. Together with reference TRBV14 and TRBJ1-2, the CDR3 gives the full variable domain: EAGVTQFPSHSVIEKGQTVTLRCDPISGHDNLYWYRRVMGKEIKFLLHFVKESKQDESGMPNNRFLAERTGGTYSTLKVQPAELEDSGVYFCASSPDRGGGGYTFGSGTRLTVV.

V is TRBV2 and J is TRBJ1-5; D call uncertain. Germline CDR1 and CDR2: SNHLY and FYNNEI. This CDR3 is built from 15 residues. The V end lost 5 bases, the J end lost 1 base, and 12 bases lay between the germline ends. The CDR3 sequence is CASSRGRGSNQPQHF. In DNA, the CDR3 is TGTGCCAGCAGTCGGGGAAGAGGGAGCAATCAGCCCCAGCATTTT. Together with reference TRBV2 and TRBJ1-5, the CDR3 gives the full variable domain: EPEVTQTPSHQVTQMGQEVILRCVPISNHLYFYWYRQILGQKVEFLVSFYNNEISEKSEIFDDQFSVERPDGSNFTLKIRSTKLEDSAMYFCASSRGRGSNQPQHFGDGTRLSIL.

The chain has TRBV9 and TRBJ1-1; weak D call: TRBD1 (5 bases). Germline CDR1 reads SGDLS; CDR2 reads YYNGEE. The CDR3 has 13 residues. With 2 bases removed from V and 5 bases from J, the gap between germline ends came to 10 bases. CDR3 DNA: TGTGCCAGCAGCGTTGACAGTGGGACTGAAGCTTTCTTT. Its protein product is CASSVDSGTEAFF.

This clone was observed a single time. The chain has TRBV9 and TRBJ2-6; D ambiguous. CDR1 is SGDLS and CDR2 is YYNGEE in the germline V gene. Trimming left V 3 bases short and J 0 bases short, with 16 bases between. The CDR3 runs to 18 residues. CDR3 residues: CASSALQNSYSGANVLTF. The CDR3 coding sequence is TGTGCCAGCAGCGCTTTACAGAATTCCTACTCTGGGGCCAACGTCCTGACTTTC.

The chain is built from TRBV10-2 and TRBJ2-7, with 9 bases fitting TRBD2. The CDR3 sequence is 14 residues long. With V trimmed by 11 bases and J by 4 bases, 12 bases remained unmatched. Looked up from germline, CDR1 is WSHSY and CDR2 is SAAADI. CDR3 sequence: CAAAGGTSFYEQYF. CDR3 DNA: TGCGCCGCCGCCGGGGGGACTAGCTTTTACGAGCAGTACTTC.

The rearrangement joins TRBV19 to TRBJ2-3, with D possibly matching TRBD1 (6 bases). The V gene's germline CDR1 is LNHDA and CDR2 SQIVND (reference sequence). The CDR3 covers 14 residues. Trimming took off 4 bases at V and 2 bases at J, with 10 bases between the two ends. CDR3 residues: CASSKQGHTDTQYF. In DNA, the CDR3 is TGTGCCAGTAGTAAACAGGGACACACAGATACGCAGTATTTT.

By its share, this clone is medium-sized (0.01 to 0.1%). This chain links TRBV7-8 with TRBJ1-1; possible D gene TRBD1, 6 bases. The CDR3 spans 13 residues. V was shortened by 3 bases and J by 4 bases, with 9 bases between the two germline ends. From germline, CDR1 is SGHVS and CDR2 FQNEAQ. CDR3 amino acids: CASSFGRGTEAFF. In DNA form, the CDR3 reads TGTGCCAGCAGCTTCGGCAGGGGCACTGAAGCTTTCTTT.